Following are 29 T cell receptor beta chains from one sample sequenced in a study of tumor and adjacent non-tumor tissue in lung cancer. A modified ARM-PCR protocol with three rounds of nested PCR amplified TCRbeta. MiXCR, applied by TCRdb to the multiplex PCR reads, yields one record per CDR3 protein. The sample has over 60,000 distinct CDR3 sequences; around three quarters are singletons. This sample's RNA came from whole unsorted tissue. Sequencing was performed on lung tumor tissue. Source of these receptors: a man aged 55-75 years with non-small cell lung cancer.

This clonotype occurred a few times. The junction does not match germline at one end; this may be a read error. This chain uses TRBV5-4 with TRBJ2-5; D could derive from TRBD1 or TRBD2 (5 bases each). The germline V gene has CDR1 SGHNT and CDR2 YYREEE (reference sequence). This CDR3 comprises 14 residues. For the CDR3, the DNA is TGTGTCAGCAGCCTGGGGACGACACAAGAGACCCGGTACTTC. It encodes CVSSLGTTQETRYF.

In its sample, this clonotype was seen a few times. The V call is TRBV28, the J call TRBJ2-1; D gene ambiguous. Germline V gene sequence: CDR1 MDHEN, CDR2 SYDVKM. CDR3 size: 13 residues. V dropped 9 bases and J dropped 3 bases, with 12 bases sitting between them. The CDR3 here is CASSTPGYNEQFF. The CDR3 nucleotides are TGTGCCAGTTCGACCCCAGGCTACAATGAGCAGTTCTTC.

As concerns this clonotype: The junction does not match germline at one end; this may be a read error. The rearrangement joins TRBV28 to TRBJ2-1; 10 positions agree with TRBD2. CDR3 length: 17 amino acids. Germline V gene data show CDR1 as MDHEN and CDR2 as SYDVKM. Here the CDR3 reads CASSPNPASGRAGEQLF. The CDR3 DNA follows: TGTGCCAGCAGTCCTAACCCAGCGAGCGGGAGGGCCGGGGAGCAGTTATTC.

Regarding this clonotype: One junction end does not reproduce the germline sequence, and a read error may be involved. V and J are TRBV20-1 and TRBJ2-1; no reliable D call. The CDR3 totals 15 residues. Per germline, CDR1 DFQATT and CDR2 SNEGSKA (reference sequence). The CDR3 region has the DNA TGTAGTGCGGCAGAGGTCGGACCCTCCTACAATGAGCAGTTCTTC. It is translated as CSAAEVGPSYNEQFF.

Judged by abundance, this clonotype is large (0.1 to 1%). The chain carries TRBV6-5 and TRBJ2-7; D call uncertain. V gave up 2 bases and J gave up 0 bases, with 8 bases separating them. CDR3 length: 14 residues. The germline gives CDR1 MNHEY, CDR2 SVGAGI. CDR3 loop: CASSYERNSYEQYF. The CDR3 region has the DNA TGTGCCAGCAGTTACGAACGGAACTCCTACGAGCAGTACTTC.

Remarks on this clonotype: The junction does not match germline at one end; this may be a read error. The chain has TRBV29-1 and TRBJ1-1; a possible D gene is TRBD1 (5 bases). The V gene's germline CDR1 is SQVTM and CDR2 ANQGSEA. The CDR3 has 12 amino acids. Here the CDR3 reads CSVEAGSTEAFF. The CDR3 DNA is TGCAGCGTTGAAGCAGGGAGCACTGAGGCTTTCTTT.

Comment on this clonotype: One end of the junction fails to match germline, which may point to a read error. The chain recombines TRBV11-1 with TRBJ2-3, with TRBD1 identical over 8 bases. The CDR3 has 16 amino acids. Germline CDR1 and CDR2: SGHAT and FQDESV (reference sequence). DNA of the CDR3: TGTGCCAACAGCCGCGGGACAGGTGCCACCTTTGATACGCAGTATTTT. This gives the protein CANSRGTGATFDTQYF. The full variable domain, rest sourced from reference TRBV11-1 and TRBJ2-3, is EAEVAQSPRYKITEKSQAVAFWCDPISGHATLYWYRQILGQGPELLVQFQDESVVDDSQLPKDRFSAERLKGVDSTLKIQPAELGDSAMYLCANSRGTGATFDTQYFGPGTRLTVL.

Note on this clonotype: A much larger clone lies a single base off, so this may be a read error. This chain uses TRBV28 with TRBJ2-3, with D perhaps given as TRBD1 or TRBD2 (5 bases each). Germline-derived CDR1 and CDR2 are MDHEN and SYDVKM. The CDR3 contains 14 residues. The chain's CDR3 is CASSLWGRGDRQYF. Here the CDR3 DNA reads TGTGCCAGCAGTTTATGGGGGAGAGGGGATAGGCAGTATTTT.

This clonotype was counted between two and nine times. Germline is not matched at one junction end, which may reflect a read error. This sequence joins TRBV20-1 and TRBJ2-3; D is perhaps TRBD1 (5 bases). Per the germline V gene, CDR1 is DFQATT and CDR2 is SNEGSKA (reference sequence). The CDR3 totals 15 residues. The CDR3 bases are TGCAGTGCTAGAACTTTCGGCCGGACAACAGATAAGCAGTATTTT. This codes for CSARTFGRTTDKQYF.

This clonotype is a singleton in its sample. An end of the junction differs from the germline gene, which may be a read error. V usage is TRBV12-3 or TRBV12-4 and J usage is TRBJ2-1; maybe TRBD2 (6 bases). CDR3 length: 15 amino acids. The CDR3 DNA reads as TGTACCAGCAGTTTCCCTAGGCGGGACCACAATGAGCAGTTCTTC. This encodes CTSSFPRRDHNEQFF.

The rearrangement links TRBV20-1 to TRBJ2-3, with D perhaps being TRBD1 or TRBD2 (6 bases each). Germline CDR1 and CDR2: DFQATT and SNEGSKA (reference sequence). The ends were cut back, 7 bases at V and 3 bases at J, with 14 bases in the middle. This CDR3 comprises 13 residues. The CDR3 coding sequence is TGCAGTGTCTCGAGGGGGGTAACAGATACGCAGTATTTT. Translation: CSVSRGVTDTQYF.

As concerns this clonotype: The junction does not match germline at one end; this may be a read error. In DNA form, the CDR3 reads TGTGCCAGTACCCCTCTCCACAGGAGGTATAGCAATCAGCCCCAGAATTTT. Translation gives CASTPLHRRYSNQPQNF. The V call is TRBV6-1, the J call TRBJ1-5, with D possibly matching TRBD1 (5 bases). In germline, CDR1 is MNHNS, CDR2 SASEGT. CDR3 size: 17 residues.

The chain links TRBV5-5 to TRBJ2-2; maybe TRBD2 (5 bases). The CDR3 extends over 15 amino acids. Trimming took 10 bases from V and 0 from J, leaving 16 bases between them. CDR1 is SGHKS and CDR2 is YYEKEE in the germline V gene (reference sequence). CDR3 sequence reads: CAGSSIAPNTGELFF. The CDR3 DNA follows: TGTGCCGGTAGCTCCATAGCGCCGAACACCGGGGAGCTGTTTTTT.

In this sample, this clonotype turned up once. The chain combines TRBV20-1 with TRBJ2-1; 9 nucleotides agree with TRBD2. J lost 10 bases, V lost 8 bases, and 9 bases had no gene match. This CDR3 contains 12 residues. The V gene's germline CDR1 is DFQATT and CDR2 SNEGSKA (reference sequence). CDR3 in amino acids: CSTGGRAREQFF. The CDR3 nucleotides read TGCAGTACTGGCGGGAGGGCACGAGAGCAGTTCTTC.

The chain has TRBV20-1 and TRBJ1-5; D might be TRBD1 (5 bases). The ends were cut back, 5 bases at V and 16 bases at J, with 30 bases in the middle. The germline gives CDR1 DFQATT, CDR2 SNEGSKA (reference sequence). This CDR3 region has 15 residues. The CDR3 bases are TGCAGTGCTCGGCCCCAGGGTTCGAGCAATCAGCCCCGACATTTT. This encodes CSARPQGSSNQPRHF.

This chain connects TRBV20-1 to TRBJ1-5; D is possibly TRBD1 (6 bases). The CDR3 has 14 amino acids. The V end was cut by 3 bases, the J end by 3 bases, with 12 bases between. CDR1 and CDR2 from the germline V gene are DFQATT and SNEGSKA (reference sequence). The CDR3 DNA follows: TGCAGTGCTAGTGGGGGCACTAACAATCAGCCCCAGCATTTT. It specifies CSASGGTNNQPQHF.

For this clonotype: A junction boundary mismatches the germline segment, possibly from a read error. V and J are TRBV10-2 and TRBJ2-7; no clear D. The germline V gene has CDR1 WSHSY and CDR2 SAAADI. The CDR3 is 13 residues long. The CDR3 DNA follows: TGTGCCAGCAGTGGCGGCAGGCGCAACGAGCAGTACTTC. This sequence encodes CASSGGRRNEQYF.

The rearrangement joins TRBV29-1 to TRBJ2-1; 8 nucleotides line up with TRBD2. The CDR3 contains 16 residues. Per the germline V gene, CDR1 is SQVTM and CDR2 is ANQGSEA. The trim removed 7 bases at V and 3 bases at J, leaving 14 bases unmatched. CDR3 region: CSDESMLAGDYNEQFF. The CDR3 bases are TGCAGCGATGAGTCTATGCTAGCGGGCGACTACAATGAGCAGTTCTTC.

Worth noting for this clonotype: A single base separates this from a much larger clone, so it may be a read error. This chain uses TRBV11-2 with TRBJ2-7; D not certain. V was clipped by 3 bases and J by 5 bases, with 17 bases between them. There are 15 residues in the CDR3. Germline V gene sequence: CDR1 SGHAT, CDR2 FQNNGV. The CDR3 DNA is TGTGCCAGCAGCTTGTATGGCGGAATGCAGGACGAGCAGTACTTC. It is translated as CASSLYGGMQDEQYF.

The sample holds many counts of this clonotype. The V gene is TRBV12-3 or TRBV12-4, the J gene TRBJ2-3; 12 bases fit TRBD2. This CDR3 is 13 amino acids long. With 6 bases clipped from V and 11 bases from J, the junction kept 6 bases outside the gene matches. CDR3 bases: TGTGCCAGCAGCCCGACTAGCGGGAGAATGCAGTATTTT. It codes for CASSPTSGRMQYF.

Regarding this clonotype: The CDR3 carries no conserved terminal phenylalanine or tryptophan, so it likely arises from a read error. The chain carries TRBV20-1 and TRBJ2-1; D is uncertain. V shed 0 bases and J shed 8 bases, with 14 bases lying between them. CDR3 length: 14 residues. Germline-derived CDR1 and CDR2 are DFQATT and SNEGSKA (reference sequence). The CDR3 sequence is CSARDQRINYEQFL. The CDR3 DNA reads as TGCAGTGCTAGAGATCAACGGATTAACTATGAGCAGTTCCTC.

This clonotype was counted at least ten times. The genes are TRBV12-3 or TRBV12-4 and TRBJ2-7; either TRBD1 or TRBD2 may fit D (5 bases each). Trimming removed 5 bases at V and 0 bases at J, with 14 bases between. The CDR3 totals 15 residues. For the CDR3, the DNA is TGTGCCAGCAGTCATCGGGACCCGGGCTCCTACGAGCAGTACTTC. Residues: CASSHRDPGSYEQYF.

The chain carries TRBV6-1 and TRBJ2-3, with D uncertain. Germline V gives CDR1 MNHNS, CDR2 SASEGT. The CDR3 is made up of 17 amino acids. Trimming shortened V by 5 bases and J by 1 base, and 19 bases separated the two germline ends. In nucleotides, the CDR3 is TGTGCCAGCAGTAAACTTGGAGTCGGTTCTGGCACAGATACGCAGTATTTT. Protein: CASSKLGVGSGTDTQYF.

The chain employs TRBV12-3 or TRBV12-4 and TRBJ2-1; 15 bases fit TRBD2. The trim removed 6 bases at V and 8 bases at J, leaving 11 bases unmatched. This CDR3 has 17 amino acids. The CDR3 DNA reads TGTGCCAGCAGGTCAACCCGGACTAGCGGGAGGGTATATGAGCAGTTCTTC. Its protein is CASRSTRTSGRVYEQFF.

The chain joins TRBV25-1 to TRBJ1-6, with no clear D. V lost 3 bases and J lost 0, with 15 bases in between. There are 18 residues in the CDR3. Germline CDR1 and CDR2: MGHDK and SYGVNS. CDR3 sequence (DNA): TGTGCCAGCAGTGAGAATACCGAGTGGAGCTCCTATAATTCACCCCTCCACTTT. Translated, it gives CASSENTEWSSYNSPLHF.

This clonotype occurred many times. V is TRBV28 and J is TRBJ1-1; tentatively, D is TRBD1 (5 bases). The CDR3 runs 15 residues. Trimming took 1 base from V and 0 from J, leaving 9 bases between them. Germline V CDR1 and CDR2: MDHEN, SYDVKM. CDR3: CASSLSWGLNTEAFF. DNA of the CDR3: TGTGCCAGCAGTTTATCTTGGGGCTTGAACACTGAAGCTTTCTTT.

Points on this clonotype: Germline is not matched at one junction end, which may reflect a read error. The CDR3 loop reads CASGNERENYSYTF. CDR3 nucleotides: TGTGCCAGCGGCAATGAACGGGAAAACTATAGCTACACCTTC. The chain employs TRBV11-3 and TRBJ1-2; D call uncertain. CDR3 length: 14 amino acids. The V gene's germline CDR1 is SGHNT and CDR2 YENEEA.

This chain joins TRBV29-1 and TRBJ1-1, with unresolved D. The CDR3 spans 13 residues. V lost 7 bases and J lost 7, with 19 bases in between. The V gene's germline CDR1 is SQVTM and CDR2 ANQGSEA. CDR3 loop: CSASAGVDNEAFF. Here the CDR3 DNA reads TGCAGCGCCTCGGCAGGAGTGGATAATGAAGCTTTCTTT.

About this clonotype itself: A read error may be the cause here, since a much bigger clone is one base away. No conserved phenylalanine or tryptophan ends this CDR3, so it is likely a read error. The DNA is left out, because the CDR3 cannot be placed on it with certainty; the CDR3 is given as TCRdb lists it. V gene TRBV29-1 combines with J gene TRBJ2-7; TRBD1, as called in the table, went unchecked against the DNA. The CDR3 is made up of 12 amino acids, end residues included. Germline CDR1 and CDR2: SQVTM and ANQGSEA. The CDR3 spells CSAETGLHERYL.